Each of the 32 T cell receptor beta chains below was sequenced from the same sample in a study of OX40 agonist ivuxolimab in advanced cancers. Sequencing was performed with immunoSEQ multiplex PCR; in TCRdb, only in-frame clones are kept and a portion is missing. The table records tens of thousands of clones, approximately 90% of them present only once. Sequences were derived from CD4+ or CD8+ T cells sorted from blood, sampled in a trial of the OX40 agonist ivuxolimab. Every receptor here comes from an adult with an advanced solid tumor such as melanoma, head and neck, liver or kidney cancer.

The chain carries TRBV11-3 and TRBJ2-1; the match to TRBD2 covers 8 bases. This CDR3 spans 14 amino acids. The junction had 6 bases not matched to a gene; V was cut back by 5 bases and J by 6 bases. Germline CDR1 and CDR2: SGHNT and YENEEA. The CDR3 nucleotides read TGTGCCAGCAGCCTCCGGACTAGCCTCAATGAGCAGTTCTTC. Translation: CASSLRTSLNEQFF. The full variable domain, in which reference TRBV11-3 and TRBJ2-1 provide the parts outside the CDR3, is EAGVVQSPRYKIIEKKQPVAFWCNPISGHNTLYWYLQNLGQGPELLIRYENEEAVDDSQLPKDRFSAERLKGVDSTLKIQPAELGDSAVYLCASSLRTSLNEQFFGPGTRLTVL.

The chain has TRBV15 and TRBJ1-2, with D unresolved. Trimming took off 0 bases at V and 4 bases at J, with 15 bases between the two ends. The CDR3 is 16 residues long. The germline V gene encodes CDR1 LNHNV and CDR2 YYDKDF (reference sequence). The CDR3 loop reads CATSRDIEGSGYGYTF. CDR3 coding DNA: TGTGCCACCAGCAGAGATATTGAAGGGAGTGGCTATGGCTACACCTTC.

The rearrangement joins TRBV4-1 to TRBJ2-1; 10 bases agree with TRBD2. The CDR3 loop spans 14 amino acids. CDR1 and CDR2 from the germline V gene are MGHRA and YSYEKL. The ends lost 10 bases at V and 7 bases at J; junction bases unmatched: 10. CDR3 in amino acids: CANTPGLATNEQFF. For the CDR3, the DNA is TGCGCCAACACACCGGGACTAGCGACGAATGAGCAGTTCTTC.

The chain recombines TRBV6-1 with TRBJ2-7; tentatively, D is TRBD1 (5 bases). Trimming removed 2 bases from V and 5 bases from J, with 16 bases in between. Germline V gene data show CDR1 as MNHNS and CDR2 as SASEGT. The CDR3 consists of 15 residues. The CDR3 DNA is TGTGCCAGCAGTGAAAATGACGCAGGGTGGAACGAGCAGTACTTC. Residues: CASSENDAGWNEQYF.

In nucleotides, the CDR3 is TGTGCCAGTAGTAGTGCCAGGGACCAGCGGAGCAATCAGCCCCAGCATTTT. Protein product: CASSSARDQRSNQPQHF. This chain links TRBV19 with TRBJ1-5; tentatively, D is TRBD1 (5 bases). Trimming took off 4 bases at V and 1 base at J, with 17 bases between the two ends. Germline V lookup: CDR1 LNHDA, CDR2 SQIVND (reference sequence). The CDR3 loop spans 17 amino acids.

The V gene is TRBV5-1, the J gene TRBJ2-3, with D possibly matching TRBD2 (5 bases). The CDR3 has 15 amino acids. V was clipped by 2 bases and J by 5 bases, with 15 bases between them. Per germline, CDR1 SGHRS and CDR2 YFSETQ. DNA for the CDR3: TGCGCCAGCAGCTTCGGTAGCGTAATTAAAGATACGCAGTATTTT. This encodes CASSFGSVIKDTQYF.

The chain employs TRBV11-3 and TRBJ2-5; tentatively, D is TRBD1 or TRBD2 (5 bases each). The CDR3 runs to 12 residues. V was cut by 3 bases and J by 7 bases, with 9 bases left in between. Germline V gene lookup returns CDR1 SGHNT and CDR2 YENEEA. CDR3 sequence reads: CASSLGTSTQYF. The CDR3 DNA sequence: TGTGCCAGCAGCTTGGGGACCTCGACCCAGTACTTC.

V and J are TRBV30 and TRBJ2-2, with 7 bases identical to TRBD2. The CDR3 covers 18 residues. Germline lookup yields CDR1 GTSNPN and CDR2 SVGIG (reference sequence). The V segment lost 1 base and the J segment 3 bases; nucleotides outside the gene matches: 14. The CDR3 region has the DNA TGTGCCTGGAGTGGTTTGCAGGGTCCTAGCGGCTACACCGGGGAGCTGTTTTTT. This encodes CAWSGLQGPSGYTGELFF.

CDR3 in DNA: TGTGCCAGCAGCACCCGGGACAGGGGAACCAACACTGAAGCTTTCTTT. Amino acid sequence: CASSTRDRGTNTEAFF. The chain has TRBV5-4 and TRBJ1-1, with 10 bases lining up with TRBD1. With 4 bases clipped from V and 2 bases from J, the junction kept 8 bases outside the gene matches. Germline V lookup: CDR1 SGHNT, CDR2 YYREEE (reference sequence). This CDR3 has 16 amino acids.

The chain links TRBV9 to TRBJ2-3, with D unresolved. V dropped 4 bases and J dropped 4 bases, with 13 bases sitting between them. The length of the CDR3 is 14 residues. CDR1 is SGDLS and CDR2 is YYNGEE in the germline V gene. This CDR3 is CASSLDVYPDTQYF. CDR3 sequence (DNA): TGTGCCAGCAGCTTAGATGTTTACCCAGATACGCAGTATTTT.

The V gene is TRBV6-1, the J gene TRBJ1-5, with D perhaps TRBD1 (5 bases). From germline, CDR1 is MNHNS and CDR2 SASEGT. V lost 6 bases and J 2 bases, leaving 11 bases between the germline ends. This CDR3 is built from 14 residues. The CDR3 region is CASRRGLGNQPQHF. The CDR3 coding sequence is TGTGCCAGCAGGAGGGGCTTGGGCAATCAGCCCCAGCATTTT.

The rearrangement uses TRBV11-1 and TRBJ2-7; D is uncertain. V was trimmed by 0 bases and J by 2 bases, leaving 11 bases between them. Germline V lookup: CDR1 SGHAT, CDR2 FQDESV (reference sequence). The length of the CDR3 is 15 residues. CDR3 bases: TGTGCCAGCAGCTTAGCTAGTACGGTAACCTACGAGCAGTACTTC. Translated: CASSLASTVTYEQYF.

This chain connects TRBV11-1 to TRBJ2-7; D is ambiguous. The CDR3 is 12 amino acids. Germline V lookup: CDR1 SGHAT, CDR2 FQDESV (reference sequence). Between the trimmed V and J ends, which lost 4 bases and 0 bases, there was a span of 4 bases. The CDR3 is CASSSSSYEQYF. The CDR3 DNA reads TGTGCCAGCAGCTCGAGCTCCTACGAGCAGTACTTC.

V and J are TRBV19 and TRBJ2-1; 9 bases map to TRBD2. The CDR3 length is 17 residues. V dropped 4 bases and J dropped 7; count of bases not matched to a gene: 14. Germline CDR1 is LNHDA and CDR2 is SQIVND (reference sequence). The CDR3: CASSTHLRGRAANEQFF. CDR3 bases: TGTGCCAGTAGTACGCACCTACGCGGGAGGGCCGCAAATGAGCAGTTCTTC.

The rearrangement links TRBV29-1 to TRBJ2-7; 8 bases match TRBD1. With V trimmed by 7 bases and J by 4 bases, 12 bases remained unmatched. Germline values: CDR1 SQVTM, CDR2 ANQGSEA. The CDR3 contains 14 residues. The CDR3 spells CSAIFQGAGYEQYF. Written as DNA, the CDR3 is TGCAGCGCTATATTTCAGGGGGCTGGGTACGAGCAGTACTTC.

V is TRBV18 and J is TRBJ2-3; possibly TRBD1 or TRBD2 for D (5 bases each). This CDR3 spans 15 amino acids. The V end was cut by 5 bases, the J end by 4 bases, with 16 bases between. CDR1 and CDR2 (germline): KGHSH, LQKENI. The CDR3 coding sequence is TGTGCCAGCTCATCGTCCGGGACCCTCGCAGATACGCAGTATTTT. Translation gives CASSSSGTLADTQYF.

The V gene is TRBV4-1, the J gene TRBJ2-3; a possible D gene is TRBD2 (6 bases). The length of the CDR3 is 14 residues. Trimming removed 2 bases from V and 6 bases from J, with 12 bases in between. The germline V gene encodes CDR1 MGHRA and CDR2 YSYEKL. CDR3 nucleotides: TGCGCCAGCAGCCAAACTAGCCCCAGGGATACGCAGTATTTT. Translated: CASSQTSPRDTQYF.

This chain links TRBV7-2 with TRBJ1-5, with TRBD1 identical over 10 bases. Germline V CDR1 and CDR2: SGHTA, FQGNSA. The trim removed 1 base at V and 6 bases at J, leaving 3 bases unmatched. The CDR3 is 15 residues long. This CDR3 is CASSLVGQGIQPQHF. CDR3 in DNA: TGTGCCAGCAGCTTAGTGGGACAGGGGATTCAGCCCCAGCATTTT.

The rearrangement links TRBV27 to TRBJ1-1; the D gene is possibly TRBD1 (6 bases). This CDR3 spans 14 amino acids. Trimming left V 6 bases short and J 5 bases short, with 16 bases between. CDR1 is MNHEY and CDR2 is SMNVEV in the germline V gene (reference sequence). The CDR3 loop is CASSLLWQGTEAFF. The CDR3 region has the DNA TGTGCCAGCAGCCTCCTCTGGCAGGGGACTGAAGCTTTCTTT.

In DNA form, the CDR3 reads TGTGCCAGTAGAGAATCAGGGGGTAGGACTGAAGCTTTCTTT. It specifies CASRESGGRTEAFF. This sequence joins TRBV19 and TRBJ1-1, with TRBD1 matching over 7 bases. With V trimmed by 6 bases and J by 5 bases, 9 bases remained unmatched. This CDR3 is built from 14 residues. CDR1 is LNHDA and CDR2 is SQIVND in the germline V gene (reference sequence).

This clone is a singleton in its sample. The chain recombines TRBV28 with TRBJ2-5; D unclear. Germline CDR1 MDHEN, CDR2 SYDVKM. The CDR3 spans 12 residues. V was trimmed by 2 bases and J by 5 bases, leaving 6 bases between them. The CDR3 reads CASSLIRETQYF. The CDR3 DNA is TGTGCCAGCAGTTTAATCCGGGAGACCCAGTACTTC.

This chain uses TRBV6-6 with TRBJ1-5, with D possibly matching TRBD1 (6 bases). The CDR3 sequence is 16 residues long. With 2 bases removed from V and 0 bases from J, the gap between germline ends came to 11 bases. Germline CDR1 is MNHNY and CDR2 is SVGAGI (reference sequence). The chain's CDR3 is CASSYLGAYSNQPQHF. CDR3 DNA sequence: TGTGCCAGCAGTTACCTGGGGGCTTATAGCAATCAGCCCCAGCATTTT.

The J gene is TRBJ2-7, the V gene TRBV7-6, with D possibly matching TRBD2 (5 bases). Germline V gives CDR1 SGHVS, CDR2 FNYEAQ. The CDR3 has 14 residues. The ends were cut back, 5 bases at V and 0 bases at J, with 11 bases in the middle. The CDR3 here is CASSPSGNSYEQYF. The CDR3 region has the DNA TGTGCCAGCAGCCCAAGCGGAAACTCCTACGAGCAGTACTTC.

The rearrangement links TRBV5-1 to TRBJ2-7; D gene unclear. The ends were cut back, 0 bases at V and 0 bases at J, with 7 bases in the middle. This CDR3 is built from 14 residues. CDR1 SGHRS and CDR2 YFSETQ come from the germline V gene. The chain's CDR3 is CASSLEVGSYEQYF. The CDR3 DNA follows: TGCGCCAGCAGCTTGGAGGTCGGCTCCTACGAGCAGTACTTC.

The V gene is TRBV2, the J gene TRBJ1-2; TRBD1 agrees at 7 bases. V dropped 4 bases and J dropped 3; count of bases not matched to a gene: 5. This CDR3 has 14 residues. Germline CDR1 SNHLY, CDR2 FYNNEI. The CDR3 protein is CASSGQGVYYGYTF. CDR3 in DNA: TGTGCCAGCAGTGGGCAGGGGGTATACTATGGCTACACCTTC.

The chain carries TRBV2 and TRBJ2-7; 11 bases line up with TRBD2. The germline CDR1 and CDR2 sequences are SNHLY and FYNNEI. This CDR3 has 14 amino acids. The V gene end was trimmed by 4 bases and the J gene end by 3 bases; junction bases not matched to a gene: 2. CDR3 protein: CASSGLAGIYEQYF. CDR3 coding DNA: TGTGCCAGCAGTGGACTAGCGGGAATCTACGAGCAGTACTTC.

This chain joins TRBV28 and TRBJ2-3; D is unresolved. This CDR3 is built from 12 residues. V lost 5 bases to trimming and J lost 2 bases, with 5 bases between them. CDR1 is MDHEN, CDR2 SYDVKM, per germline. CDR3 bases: TGTGCCAGCAGTACGCTCACAGATACGCAGTATTTT. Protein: CASSTLTDTQYF.

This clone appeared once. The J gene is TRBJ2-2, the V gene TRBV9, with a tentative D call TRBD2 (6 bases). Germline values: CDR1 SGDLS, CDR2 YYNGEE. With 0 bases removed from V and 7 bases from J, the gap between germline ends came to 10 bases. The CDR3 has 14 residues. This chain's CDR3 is CASSVDHGGGELFF. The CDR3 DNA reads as TGTGCCAGCAGCGTAGATCACGGGGGCGGGGAGCTGTTTTTT.

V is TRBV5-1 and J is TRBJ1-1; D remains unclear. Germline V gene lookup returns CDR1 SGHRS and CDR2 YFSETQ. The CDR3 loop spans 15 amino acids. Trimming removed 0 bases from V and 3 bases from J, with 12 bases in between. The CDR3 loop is CASSLARGVDTEAFF. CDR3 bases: TGCGCCAGCAGCTTGGCGCGAGGAGTTGACACTGAAGCTTTCTTT.

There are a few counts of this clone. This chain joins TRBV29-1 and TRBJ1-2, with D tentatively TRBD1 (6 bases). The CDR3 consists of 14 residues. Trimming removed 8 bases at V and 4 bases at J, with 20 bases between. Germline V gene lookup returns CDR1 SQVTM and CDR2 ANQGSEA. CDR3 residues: CSLRDTGDLYGYTF. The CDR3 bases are TGCAGCCTAAGGGACACCGGCGACCTCTATGGCTACACCTTC.

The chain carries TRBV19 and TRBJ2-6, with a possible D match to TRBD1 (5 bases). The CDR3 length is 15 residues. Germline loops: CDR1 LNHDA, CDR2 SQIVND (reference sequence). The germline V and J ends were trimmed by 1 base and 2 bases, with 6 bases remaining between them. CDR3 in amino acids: CASSIGRAGANVLTF. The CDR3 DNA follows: TGTGCCAGTAGTATAGGCAGGGCTGGGGCCAACGTCCTGACTTTC. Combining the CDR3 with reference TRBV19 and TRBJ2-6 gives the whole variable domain DGGITQSPKYLFRKEGQNVTLSCEQNLNHDAMYWYRQDPGQGLRLIYYSQIVNDFQKGDIAEGYSVSREKKESFPLTVTSAQKNPTAFYLCASSIGRAGANVLTFGAGSRLTVL.

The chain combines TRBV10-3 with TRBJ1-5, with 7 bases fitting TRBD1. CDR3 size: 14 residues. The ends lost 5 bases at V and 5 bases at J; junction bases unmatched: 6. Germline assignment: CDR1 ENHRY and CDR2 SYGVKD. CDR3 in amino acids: CAISPTGNDQPQHF. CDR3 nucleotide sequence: TGTGCCATCAGTCCGACAGGGAACGATCAGCCCCAGCATTTT.